This T cell receptor beta chain was documented in a study of T cell responses to AZD1222 COVID-19 vaccine. Study-level results: It was only a handful of AZD1222 recipients who were seropositive at baseline. The breadth and depth of Spike-specific TCRs increased once two AZD1222 doses had been given. Clonal diversity was possibly underestimated; the donors were predominantly white British and more often female.

Recipients boosted at about 4 weeks or about 12 weeks are pooled. The assay was immunoSEQ multiplex PCR, and TCRdb's table has in-frame clones only and misses some. The profile shows roughly 140,000 clones, approximately 91% of them singletons. This clone was recorded a few times. Its antigen is unidentified. Trimming took 5 bases from V and 7 from J; bases not matched to a gene: 5. This CDR3 contains 14 residues. Germline loops: CDR1 SEHNR, CDR2 FQNEAQ (reference sequence). This specimen consisted of peripheral blood, obtained 28 days after the second AZD1222 dose. The sequence was collected from an adult who received the AZD1222 COVID-19 vaccine. The chain uses TRBV7-9 and TRBJ1-6, with 7 bases aligning to TRBD1. The CDR3 DNA is TGTGCCAGCAGCGCCGTGACAGGGAATTCACCCCTCCACTTT. This translates into CASSAVTGNSPLHF. Drawing the rest from reference TRBV7-9 and TRBJ1-6, the complete variable domain is DTGVSQNPRHKITKRGQNVTFRCDPISEHNRLYWYRQTLGQGPEFLTYFQNEAQLEKSRLLSDRFSAERPKGSFSTLEIQRTEQGDSAMYLCASSAVTGNSPLHFGNGTRLTVT.